This TCR beta chain was sequenced in a study of Ad26.COV2.S vaccination and SARS-CoV-2 variants. Germline V gene lookup returns CDR1 LNHNV and CDR2 YYDKDF (reference sequence). The V gene lost 1 base and the J gene lost 0 bases, with 10 bases spanning the gap. The length of the CDR3 is 15 residues. General study results and limits: For non-spike TCRs, breadth in vaccine recipients resembled that in placebo recipients. Placebo recipients showed lower spike-specific TCR breadth than vaccinees.

Treatment denoted: over 15 received Ad26.COV2.S at low or high dose, single or two shots; roughly 5 received placebo; per-sample allocation not given. Collection of samples fell on day 63 after the first vaccine or placebo injection. Adults aged 18-55 years in Boston included the donor. The vaccine delivered Wuhan-strain SARS-CoV-2 spike through an Ad26 vector. Comments on this clone: Its specificity is unknown.

The protocol was immunoSEQ multiplex PCR, while the TCRdb copy is restricted to in-frame clones and leaves out a portion. This table has about 440,000 clones, roughly 88% appearing once. The clonotype comes from a person aged 18 to 59 who received the Ad26.COV2.S COVID-19 vaccine or a placebo. The material sequenced was peripheral blood, taken in a trial of Ad26.COV2.S vaccine versus placebo. J is TRBJ2-7 and V is TRBV15, with a possible D match to TRBD1 (5 bases). The CDR3 sequence is CATSRVGENSYEQYF. CDR3 nucleotides: TGTGCCACCAGCAGAGTAGGGGAAAACTCCTACGAGCAGTACTTC.